This T cell receptor (beta chain) was sequenced during a study of blood T cell repertoires in COVID-19. Overall study: Some COVID-19 samples were acute and others convalescent; all came from the United States, Italy and Spain.

Trimming took 0 bases from V and 5 from J; bases not matched to a gene: 6. The CDR3 sequence is 15 residues long. Looked up from germline, CDR1 is MNHEY and CDR2 is SVGAGI. Here immunoSEQ multiplex PCR was the method, and the copy in TCRdb shows in-frame clones only, minus some. The profile shows 60,000 to 65,000 clones, 80% to 85% of them singletons. The source is a man between 60 and 70 years old with COVID-19, enrolled during active disease. Specimen: peripheral blood. The chain recombines TRBV6-5 with TRBJ2-5; 7 nucleotides line up with TRBD2. The CDR3 sequence is CASSYSAGVGETQYF. CDR3 DNA: TGTGCCAGCAGTTACTCGGCGGGAGTGGGGGAGACCCAGTACTTC.